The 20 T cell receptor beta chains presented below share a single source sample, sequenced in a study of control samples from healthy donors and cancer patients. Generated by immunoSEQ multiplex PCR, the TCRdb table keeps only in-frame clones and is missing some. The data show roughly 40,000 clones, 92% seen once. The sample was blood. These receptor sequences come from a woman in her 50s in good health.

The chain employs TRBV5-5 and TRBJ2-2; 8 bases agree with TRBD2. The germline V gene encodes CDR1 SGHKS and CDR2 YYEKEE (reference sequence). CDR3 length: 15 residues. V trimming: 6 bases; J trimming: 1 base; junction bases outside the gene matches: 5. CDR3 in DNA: TGTGCCAGCACCATACTAGCGGTGAACACCGGGGAGCTGTTTTTT. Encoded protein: CASTILAVNTGELFF.

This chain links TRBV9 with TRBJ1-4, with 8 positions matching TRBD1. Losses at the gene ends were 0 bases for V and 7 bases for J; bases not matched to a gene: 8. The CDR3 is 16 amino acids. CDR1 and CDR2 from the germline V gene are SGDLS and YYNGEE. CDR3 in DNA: TGTGCCAGCAGCGTAGGCCCCGGACAGGGTGGTGAAAAACTGTTTTTT. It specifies CASSVGPGQGGEKLFF.

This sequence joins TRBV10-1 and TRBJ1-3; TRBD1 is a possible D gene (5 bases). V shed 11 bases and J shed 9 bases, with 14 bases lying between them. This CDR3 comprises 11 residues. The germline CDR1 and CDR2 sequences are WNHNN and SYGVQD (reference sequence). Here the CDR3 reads CAPPWDGTIYF. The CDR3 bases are TGCGCCCCCCCCTGGGACGGCACCATATATTTT.

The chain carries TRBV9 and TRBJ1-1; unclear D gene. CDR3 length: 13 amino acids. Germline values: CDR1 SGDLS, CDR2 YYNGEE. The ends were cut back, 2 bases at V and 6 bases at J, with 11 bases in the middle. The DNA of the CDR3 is TGTGCCAGCAGCGTTGAACCCGGGGCTGAAGCTTTCTTT. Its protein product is CASSVEPGAEAFF.

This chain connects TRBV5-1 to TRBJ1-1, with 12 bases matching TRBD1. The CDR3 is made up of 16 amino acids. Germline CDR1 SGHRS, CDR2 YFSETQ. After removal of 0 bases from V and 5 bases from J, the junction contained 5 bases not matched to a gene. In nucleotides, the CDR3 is TGCGCCAGCAGCTTGGAGGGACAGGGGGCGGGGACTGAAGCTTTCTTT. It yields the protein CASSLEGQGAGTEAFF.

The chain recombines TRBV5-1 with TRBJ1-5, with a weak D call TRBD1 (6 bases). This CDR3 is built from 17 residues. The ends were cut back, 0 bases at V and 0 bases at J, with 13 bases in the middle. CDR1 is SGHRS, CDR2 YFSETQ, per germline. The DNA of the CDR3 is TGCGCCAGCAGCTTGGTTCCCTCAGGGGATAGCAATCAGCCCCAGCATTTT. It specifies CASSLVPSGDSNQPQHF.

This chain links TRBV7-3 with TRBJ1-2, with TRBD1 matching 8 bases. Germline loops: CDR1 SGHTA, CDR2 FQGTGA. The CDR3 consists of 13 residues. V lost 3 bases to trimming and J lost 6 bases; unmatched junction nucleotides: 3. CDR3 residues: CASSFRGRDGYTF. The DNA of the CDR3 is TGTGCCAGCAGCTTCAGGGGGCGGGATGGCTACACCTTC.

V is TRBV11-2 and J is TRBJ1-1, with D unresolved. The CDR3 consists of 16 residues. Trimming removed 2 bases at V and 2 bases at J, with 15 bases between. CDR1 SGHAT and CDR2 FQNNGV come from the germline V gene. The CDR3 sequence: CASSLRSIRGNTEAFF. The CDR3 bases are TGTGCCAGCAGCTTAAGGTCGATTCGGGGAAACACTGAAGCTTTCTTT.

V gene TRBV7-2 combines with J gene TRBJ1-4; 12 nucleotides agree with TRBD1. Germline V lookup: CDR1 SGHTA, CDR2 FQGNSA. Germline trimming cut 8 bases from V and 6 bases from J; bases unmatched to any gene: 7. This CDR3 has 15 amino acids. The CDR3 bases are TGTGCCAGCGGCCCGGGACAGGGGGCGGATGAAAAACTGTTTTTT. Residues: CASGPGQGADEKLFF.

The CDR3 DNA sequence: TGTGCCAGTAGTAGAGGGTGGGAGCAGTACTTC. Translated: CASSRGWEQYF. The J gene is TRBJ2-7, the V gene TRBV19; D may be TRBD2 (5 bases). The CDR3 contains 11 residues. Trimming removed 4 bases at V and 7 bases at J, with 8 bases between. The germline CDR1 and CDR2 sequences are LNHDA and SQIVND (reference sequence).

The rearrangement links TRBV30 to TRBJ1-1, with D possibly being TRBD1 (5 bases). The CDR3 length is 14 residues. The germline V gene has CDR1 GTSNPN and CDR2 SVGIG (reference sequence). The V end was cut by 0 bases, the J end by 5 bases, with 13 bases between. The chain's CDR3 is CAWSVSGVSTEAFF. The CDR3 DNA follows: TGTGCCTGGAGTGTTTCGGGGGTATCGACTGAAGCTTTCTTT.

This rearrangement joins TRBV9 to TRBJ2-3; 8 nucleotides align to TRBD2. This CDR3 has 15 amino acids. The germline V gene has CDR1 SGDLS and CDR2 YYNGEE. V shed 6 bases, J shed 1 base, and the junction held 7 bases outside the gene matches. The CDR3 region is CASTRSSGGTDTQYF. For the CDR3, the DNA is TGTGCCAGCACGAGGAGTAGCGGGGGCACAGATACGCAGTATTTT.

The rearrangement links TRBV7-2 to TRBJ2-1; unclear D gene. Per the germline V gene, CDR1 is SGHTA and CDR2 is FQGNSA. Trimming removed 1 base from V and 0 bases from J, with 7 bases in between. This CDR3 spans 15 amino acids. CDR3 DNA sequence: TGTGCCAGCAGCTTAGGGTTAGACTCCTACAATGAGCAGTTCTTC. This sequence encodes CASSLGLDSYNEQFF.

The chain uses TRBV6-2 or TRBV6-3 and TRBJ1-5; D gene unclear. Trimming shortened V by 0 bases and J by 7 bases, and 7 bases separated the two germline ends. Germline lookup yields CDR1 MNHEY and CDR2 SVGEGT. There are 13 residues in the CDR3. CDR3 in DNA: TGTGCCAGCAGTTACTCAGCGTTACAGCCCCAGCATTTT. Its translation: CASSYSALQPQHF.

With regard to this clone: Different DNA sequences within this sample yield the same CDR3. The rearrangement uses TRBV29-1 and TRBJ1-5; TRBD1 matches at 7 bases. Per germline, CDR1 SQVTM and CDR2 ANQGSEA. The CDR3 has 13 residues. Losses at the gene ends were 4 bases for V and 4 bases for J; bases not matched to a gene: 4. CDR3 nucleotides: TGCAGCGTTGGGGACAGCCAAAATCAGCCCCAGCATTTT. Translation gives CSVGDSQNQPQHF. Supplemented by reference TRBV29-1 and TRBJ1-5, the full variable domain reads SAVISQKPSRDICQRGTSLTIQCQVDSQVTMMFWYRQQPGQSLTLIATANQGSEATYESGFVIDKFPISRPNLTFSTLTVSNMSPEDSSIYLCSVGDSQNQPQHFGDGTRLSIL.

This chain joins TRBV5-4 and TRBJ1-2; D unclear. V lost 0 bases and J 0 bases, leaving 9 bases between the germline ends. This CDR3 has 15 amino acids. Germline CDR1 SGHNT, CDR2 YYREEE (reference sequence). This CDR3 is CASSLGVPSNYGYTF. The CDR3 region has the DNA TGTGCCAGCAGCTTGGGAGTCCCTTCTAACTATGGCTACACCTTC.

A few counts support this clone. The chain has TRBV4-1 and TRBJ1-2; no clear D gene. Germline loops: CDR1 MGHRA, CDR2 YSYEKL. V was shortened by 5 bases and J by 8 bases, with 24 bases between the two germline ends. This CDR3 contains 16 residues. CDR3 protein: CASSEMLSIASEGYTF. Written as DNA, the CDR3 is TGCGCCAGCAGCGAGATGCTCTCAATAGCGAGTGAGGGCTACACCTTC.

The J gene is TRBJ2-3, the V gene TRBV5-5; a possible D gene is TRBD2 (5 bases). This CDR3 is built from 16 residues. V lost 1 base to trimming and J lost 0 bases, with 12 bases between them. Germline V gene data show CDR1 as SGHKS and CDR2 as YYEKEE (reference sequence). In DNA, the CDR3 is TGTGCCAGCAGCTTGTTTGCGGGCACTAGCACAGATACGCAGTATTTT. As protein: CASSLFAGTSTDTQYF.

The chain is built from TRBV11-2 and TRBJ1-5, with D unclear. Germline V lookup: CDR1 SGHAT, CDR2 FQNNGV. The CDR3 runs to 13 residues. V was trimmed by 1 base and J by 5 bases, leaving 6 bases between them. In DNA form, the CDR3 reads TGTGCCAGCAGCTTAGTGGATTATCAGCCCCAGCATTTT. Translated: CASSLVDYQPQHF. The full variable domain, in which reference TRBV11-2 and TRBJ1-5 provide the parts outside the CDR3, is EAGVAQSPRYKIIEKRQSVAFWCNPISGHATLYWYQQILGQGPKLLIQFQNNGVVDDSQLPKDRFSAERLKGVDSTLKIQPAKLEDSAVYLCASSLVDYQPQHFGDGTRLSIL.

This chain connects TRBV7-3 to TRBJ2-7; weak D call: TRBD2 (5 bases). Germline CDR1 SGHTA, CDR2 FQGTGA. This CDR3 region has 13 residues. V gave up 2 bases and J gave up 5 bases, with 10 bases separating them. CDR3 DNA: TGTGCCAGCAGCTTAGGGTTCGGGGACGAGCAGTACTTC. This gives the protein CASSLGFGDEQYF. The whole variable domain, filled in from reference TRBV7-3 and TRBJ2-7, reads GAGVSQTPSNKVTEKGKYVELRCDPISGHTALYWYRQSLGQGPEFLIYFQGTGAADDSGLPNDRFFAVRPEGSVSTLKIQRTERGDSAVYLCASSLGFGDEQYFGPGTRLTVT.